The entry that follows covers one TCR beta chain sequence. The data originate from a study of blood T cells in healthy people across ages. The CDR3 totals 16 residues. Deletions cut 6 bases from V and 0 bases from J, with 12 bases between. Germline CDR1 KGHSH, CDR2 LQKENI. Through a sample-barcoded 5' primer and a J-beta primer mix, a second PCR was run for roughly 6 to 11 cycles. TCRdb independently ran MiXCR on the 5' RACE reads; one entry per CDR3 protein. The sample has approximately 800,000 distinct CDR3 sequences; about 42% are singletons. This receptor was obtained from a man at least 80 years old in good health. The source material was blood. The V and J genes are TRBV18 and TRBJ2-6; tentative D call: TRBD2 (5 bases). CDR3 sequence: CASSHPGSSGANVLTF. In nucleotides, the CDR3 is TGTGCCAGCTCCCATCCGGGAAGCTCTGGGGCCAACGTCCTGACTTTC.